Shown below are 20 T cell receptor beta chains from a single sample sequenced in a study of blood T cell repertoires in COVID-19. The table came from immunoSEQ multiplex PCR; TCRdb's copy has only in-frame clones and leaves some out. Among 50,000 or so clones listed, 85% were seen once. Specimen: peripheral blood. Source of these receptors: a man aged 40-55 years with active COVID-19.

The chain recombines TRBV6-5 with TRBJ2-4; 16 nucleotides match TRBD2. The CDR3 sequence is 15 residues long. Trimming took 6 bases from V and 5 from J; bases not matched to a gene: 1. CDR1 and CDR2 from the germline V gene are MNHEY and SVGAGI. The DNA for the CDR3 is TGTGCCAGCAGGGGGACTAGCGGGAGGGAAAACATTCAGTACTTC. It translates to CASRGTSGRENIQYF.

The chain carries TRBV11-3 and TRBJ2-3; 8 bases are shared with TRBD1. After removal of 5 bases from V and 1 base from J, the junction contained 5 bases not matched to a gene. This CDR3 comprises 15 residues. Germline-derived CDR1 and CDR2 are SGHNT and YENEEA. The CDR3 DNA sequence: TGTGCCAGCAGCGACAGGGGTTCAGGCACAGATACGCAGTATTTT. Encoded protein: CASSDRGSGTDTQYF.

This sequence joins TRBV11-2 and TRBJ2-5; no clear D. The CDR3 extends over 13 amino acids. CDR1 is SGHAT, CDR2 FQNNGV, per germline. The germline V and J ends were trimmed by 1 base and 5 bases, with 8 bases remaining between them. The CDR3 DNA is TGTGCCAGCAGCTTAGCAGTCGGGGAGACCCAGTACTTC. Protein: CASSLAVGETQYF.

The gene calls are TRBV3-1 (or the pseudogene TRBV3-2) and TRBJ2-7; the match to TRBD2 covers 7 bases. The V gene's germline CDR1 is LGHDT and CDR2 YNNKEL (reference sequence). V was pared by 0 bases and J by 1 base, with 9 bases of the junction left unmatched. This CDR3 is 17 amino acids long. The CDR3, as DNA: TGTGCCAGCAGCCAAGATCCCCGGGCTAGCGGTTCCTACGAGCAGTACTTC. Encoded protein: CASSQDPRASGSYEQYF.

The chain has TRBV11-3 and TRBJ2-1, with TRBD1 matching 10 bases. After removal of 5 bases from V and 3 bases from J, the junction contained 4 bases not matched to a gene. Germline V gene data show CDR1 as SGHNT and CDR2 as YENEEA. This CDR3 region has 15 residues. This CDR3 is CASSPGDRGYNEQFF. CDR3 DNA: TGTGCCAGCAGCCCCGGGGACAGGGGCTACAATGAGCAGTTCTTC.

The CDR3, as DNA: TGTGCCAGCAGTCCCTCCCCCGGGACAGGAAATTCACCCCTCCACTTT. Protein: CASSPSPGTGNSPLHF. V is TRBV6-6 and J is TRBJ1-6; TRBD1 matches at 8 bases. Germline CDR1 reads MNHNY; CDR2 reads SVGAGI (reference sequence). The length of the CDR3 is 16 residues. J was trimmed by 7 bases and V by 5 bases; bases with no gene match: 10.

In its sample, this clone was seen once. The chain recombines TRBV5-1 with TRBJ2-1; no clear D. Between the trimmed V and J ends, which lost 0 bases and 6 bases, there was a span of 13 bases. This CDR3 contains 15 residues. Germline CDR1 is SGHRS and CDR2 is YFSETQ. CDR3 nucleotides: TGCGCCAGCAGCTTGGCAACTACCCTAGGCAATGAGCAGTTCTTC. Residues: CASSLATTLGNEQFF.

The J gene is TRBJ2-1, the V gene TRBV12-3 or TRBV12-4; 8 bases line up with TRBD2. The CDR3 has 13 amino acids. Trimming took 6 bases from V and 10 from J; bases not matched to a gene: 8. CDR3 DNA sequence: TGTGCCAGCAGCCGCAGAGCGGGAGACGAGCAGTTCTTC. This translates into CASSRRAGDEQFF.

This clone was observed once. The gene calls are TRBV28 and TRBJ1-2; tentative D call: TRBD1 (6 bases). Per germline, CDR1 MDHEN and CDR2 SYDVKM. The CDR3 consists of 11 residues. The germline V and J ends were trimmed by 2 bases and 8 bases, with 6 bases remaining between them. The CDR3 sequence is CASSLQGGYTF. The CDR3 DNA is TGTGCCAGCAGTTTACAGGGGGGCTACACCTTC.

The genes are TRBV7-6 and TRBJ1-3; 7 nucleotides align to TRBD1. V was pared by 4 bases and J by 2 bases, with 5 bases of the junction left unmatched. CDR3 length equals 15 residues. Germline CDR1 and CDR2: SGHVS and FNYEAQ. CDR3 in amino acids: CASSSSTGAGNTIYF. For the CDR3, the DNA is TGTGCCAGCAGCTCTTCCACAGGGGCTGGAAACACCATATATTTT.

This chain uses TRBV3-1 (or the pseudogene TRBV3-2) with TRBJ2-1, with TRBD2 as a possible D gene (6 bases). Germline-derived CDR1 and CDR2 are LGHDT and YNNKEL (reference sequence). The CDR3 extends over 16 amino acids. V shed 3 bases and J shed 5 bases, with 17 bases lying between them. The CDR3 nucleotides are TGTGCCAGCAGCCACCGACCACCGGGAGATAACAATGAGCAGTTCTTC. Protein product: CASSHRPPGDNNEQFF.

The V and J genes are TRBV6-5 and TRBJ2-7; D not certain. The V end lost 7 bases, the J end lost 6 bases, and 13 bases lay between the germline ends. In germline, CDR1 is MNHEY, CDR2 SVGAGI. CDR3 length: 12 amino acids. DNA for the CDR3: TGTGCCAGCAAATGGAGTCGATCCGAGCAGTACTTC. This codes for CASKWSRSEQYF.

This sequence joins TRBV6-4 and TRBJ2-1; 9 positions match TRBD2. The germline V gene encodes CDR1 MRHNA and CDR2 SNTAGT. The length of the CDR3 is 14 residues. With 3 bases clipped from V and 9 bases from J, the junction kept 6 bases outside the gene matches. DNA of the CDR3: TGTGCCAGCAGTGAGGGTAGCGGGAGTTTTGAGCAGTTCTTC. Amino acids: CASSEGSGSFEQFF.

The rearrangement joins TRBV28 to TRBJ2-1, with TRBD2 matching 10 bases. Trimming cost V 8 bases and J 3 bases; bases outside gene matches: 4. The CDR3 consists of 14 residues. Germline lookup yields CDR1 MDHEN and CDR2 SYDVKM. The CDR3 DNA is TGTGCCAGCTTAGCGGGAGGTAACTACAATGAGCAGTTCTTC. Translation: CASLAGGNYNEQFF.

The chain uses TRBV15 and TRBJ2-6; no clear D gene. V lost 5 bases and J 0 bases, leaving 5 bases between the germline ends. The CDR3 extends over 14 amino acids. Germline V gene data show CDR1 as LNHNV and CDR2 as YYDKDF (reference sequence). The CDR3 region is CATSVSSGANVLTF. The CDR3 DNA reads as TGTGCCACCAGCGTGAGCTCTGGGGCCAACGTCCTGACTTTC.

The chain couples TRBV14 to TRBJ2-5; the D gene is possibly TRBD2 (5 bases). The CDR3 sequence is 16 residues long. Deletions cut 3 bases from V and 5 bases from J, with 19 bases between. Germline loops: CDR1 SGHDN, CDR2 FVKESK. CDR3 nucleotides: TGTGCCAGCAGCCAGTTGAGCGGACCGGGGATTGAGACCCAGTACTTC. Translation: CASSQLSGPGIETQYF.

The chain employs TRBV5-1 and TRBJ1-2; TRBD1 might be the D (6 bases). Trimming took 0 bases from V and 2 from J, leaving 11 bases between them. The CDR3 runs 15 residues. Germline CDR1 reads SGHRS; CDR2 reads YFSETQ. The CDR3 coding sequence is TGCGCCAGCAGCTTGGTCCAGGGGATCAACTATGGCTACACCTTC. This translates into CASSLVQGINYGYTF.

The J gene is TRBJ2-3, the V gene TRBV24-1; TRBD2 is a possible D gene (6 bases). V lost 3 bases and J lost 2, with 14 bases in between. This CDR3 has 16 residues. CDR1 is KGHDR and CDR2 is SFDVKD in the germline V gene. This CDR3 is CATSDATSSTTDTQYF. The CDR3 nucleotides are TGTGCCACCAGTGATGCCACTAGCTCAACCACAGATACGCAGTATTTT.

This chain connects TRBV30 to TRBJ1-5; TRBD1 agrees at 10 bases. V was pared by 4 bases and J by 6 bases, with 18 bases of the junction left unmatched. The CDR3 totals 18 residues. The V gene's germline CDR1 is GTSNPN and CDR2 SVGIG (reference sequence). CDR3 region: CAWKGSGTGVTGGQPQHF. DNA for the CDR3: TGTGCCTGGAAGGGTTCGGGGACAGGGGTAACGGGGGGTCAGCCCCAGCATTTT. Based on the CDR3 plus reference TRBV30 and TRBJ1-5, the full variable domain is SQTIHQWPATLVQPVGSPLSLECTVEGTSNPNLYWYRQAAGRGLQLLFYSVGIGQISSEVPQNLSASRPQDRQFILSSKKLLLSDSGFYLCAWKGSGTGVTGGQPQHFGDGTRLSIL.

The CDR3 DNA is TGTGCCTGGAGTGTAGAGCGGGGCTACACCTTC. Translating gives CAWSVERGYTF. The chain is built from TRBV30 and TRBJ1-2; D is ambiguous. There are 11 residues in the CDR3. V was shortened by 0 bases and J by 8 bases, with 7 bases between the two germline ends. Per the germline V gene, CDR1 is GTSNPN and CDR2 is SVGIG (reference sequence).